The next 31 T cell receptor beta chains were all read from a single sample in a study of regulatory T cells in long-lasting Graves disease. Time point: newly diagnosed GD, antithyroid drugs for less than 3 months. Researchers made the TCR library from RNA that was extracted from PBMCs. Sequencing libraries for TCR beta were prepared with iRepertoire HTBI primers and Arm-PCR of CDR3 regions. From the multiplex PCR reads, TCRdb called clonotypes with MiXCR, one entry per CDR3 protein. The data hold 300,000 to 400,000 distinct CDR3 sequences, with 16% observed a single time. These same data were also listed under a study on T cells in Graves' hyperthyroidism and ophthalmopathy.

This material consisted of peripheral blood mononuclear cells (PBMCs), taken at new diagnosis, from a patient treated with antithyroid drugs. Receptors originate from a man in his forties or fifties with Graves disease.

Worth noting for this clonotype: A read error is possible here, since a much larger clone lies one base away. For the CDR3, the DNA is TGTGCCAGCAGTGACAGGACTAATGAAGAACTGTTTTTT. Translated, it gives CASSDRTNEELFF. The chain couples TRBV2 to TRBJ1-4; D is unclear. This CDR3 is built from 13 residues. CDR1 and CDR2 from the germline V gene are SNHLY and FYNNEI.

The chain carries TRBV11-2 and TRBJ2-3; D may be TRBD1 or TRBD2 (6 bases each). Germline loops: CDR1 SGHAT, CDR2 FQNNGV. Trimming removed 5 bases from V and 0 bases from J, with 12 bases in between. This CDR3 is built from 15 residues. The CDR3 here is CASSPAGHSTDTQYF. Written as DNA, the CDR3 is TGTGCCAGCAGCCCGGCGGGACACAGCACAGATACGCAGTATTTT. Full variable domain (remainder filled in from reference TRBV11-2 and TRBJ2-3): EAGVAQSPRYKIIEKRQSVAFWCNPISGHATLYWYQQILGQGPKLLIQFQNNGVVDDSQLPKDRFSAERLKGVDSTLKIQPAKLEDSAVYLCASSPAGHSTDTQYFGPGTRLTVL.

The gene calls are TRBV28 and TRBJ2-7, with 7 bases fitting TRBD2. Looked up from germline, CDR1 is MDHEN and CDR2 is SYDVKM. Trimming at V came to 4 bases and at J to 3 bases, leaving 3 bases not matched to a gene. The CDR3 is made up of 13 amino acids. The CDR3 region is CASSYSGNYEQYF. The CDR3, as DNA: TGTGCCAGCAGTTACAGCGGGAACTACGAGCAGTACTTC.

At least ten counts were recorded for this clonotype. This sequence joins TRBV7-2 and TRBJ2-3, with TRBD2 identical over 7 bases. Trimming cost V 2 bases and J 3 bases; bases outside gene matches: 11. The CDR3 runs 17 residues. The germline gives CDR1 SGHTA, CDR2 FQGNSA. CDR3 loop: CASSLTRTRGWTDTQYF. CDR3 DNA sequence: TGTGCCAGCAGCTTAACCCGGACTAGGGGTTGGACAGATACGCAGTATTTT.

This clonotype was seen ten or more times. This chain joins TRBV5-1 and TRBJ2-1, with a tentative D call TRBD2 (6 bases). This CDR3 region has 13 residues. The ends were cut back, 6 bases at V and 5 bases at J, with 12 bases in the middle. Germline V gives CDR1 SGHRS, CDR2 YFSETQ. This CDR3 reads CASKEGRNNEQFF. The CDR3 nucleotides are TGCGCCAGCAAGGAGGGACGGAACAATGAGCAGTTCTTC.

This clonotype was counted only a few times. The V and J genes are TRBV24-1 and TRBJ2-5; D is ambiguous. CDR1 and CDR2 (germline): KGHDR, SFDVKD. This CDR3 is 15 amino acids long. Deletions cut 3 bases from V and 5 bases from J, with 15 bases between. The CDR3 coding sequence is TGTGCCACCAGTGATCGGACCCTCGCCGGGGAGACCCAGTACTTC. Protein sequence: CATSDRTLAGETQYF.

This sequence joins TRBV5-6 and TRBJ1-1; maybe TRBD1 (6 bases). V lost 2 bases and J lost 7, with 18 bases in between. Germline CDR1 and CDR2: SGHDT and YYEEEE. The length of the CDR3 is 15 residues. The CDR3 reads CASSFPPGAGNEAFF. In nucleotides, the CDR3 is TGTGCCAGCAGCTTCCCGCCAGGGGCAGGGAATGAAGCTTTCTTT.

This clonotype was seen a handful of times. This rearrangement joins TRBV29-1 to TRBJ1-2, with TRBD1 as a possible D gene (5 bases). V lost 6 bases, J lost 4 bases, and 21 bases lay in between. From germline, CDR1 is SQVTM and CDR2 ANQGSEA. CDR3 length: 15 amino acids. CDR3 DNA sequence: TGCAGCGTCCCTAGGTCGGGGAGGGGACCCTATGGCTACACCTTC. Translating gives CSVPRSGRGPYGYTF.

The chain is built from TRBV6-1 and TRBJ2-1; no reliable D call. CDR3 length: 13 amino acids. Trimming cost V 6 bases and J 6 bases, with 12 bases left between them. Per germline, CDR1 MNHNS and CDR2 SASEGT. The CDR3 sequence is CASSSERANEQFF. CDR3 sequence (DNA): TGTGCCAGCAGCTCAGAACGGGCCAATGAGCAGTTCTTC.

This clonotype appeared once. This clone may be a read error of a much larger clone one base away. This sequence joins TRBV5-1 and TRBJ1-6, with 7 bases aligning to TRBD1. With V trimmed by 5 bases and J by 12 bases, 17 bases remained unmatched. CDR1 and CDR2 from the germline V gene are SGHRS and YFSETQ. The CDR3 consists of 16 residues. The DNA for the CDR3 is TGCGCCAGCAGTGGAGACGGGACAGATGGTATTGAACCCCTCCACTTT. It is translated as CASSGDGTDGIEPLHF. Combining the CDR3 with reference TRBV5-1 and TRBJ1-6 gives the whole variable domain KAGVTQTPRYLIKTRGQQVTLSCSPISGHRSVSWYQQTPGQGLQFLFEYFSETQRNKGNFPGRFSGRQFSNSRSEMNVSTLELGDSALYLCASSGDGTDGIEPLHFGNGTRLTVT.

This sequence joins TRBV2 and TRBJ2-1; no reliable D call. There are 12 residues in the CDR3. The germline gives CDR1 SNHLY, CDR2 FYNNEI. Between the trimmed V and J ends, which lost 5 bases and 7 bases, there was a span of 9 bases. CDR3 DNA sequence: TGTGCCAGCAGTAACCACGGGAATGAGCAGTTCTTC. Translated: CASSNHGNEQFF.

This clonotype was picked up many times. J is TRBJ2-1 and V is TRBV7-6, with D perhaps matching TRBD2 (5 bases). The CDR3 sequence is 14 residues long. V was clipped by 1 base and J by 11 bases, with 15 bases between them. Per the germline V gene, CDR1 is SGHVS and CDR2 is FNYEAQ. The CDR3 region is CASSLEAASDKQFF. CDR3 nucleotide sequence: TGTGCCAGCAGCTTAGAAGCGGCCTCGGATAAGCAGTTCTTC.

This clonotype came up a few times. The rearrangement uses TRBV20-1 and TRBJ1-3; no clear D. Trimming left V 2 bases short and J 0 bases short, with 8 bases between. The V gene's germline CDR1 is DFQATT and CDR2 SNEGSKA (reference sequence). The CDR3 runs to 14 residues. The CDR3 DNA is TGCAGTGCTAGAATCGGTAACTCTGGAAACACCATATATTTT. Amino acids: CSARIGNSGNTIYF.

In its sample, this clonotype was seen a few times. The chain couples TRBV24-1 to TRBJ2-1; D tentatively fits TRBD1 or TRBD2 (5 bases each). Per germline, CDR1 KGHDR and CDR2 SFDVKD. CDR3 size: 16 residues. The ends were cut back, 4 bases at V and 0 bases at J, with 12 bases in the middle. The CDR3 DNA reads TGTGCCACCAGTGACCGTCGGGGCCGCTCCTACAATGAGCAGTTCTTC. Translating it yields CATSDRRGRSYNEQFF.

This clonotype appeared many times. V is TRBV12-3 or TRBV12-4 and J is TRBJ1-5, with D maybe TRBD1 (5 bases). Trimming cost V 4 bases and J 11 bases, with 21 bases left between them. The CDR3 is made up of 15 amino acids. CDR3 sequence reads: CASSSRDKGRGAQHF. CDR3 nucleotide sequence: TGTGCCAGCAGTTCTCGCGACAAGGGGCGTGGGGCCCAGCATTTT.

This clonotype was seen at least ten times. The chain couples TRBV20-1 to TRBJ2-7, with D maybe TRBD1 (5 bases). There are 13 residues in the CDR3. Trimming removed 8 bases from V and 0 bases from J, with 14 bases in between. In germline, CDR1 is DFQATT, CDR2 SNEGSKA (reference sequence). Here the CDR3 reads CSTDDSLSYEQYF. CDR3 nucleotides: TGCAGTACGGACGACAGTCTCTCCTACGAGCAGTACTTC.

The sample holds many counts of this clonotype. The rearrangement joins TRBV20-1 to TRBJ1-5; 10 nucleotides match TRBD1. V lost 6 bases, J lost 6 bases, and 11 bases stayed unmatched. This CDR3 contains 15 residues. Germline-derived CDR1 and CDR2 are DFQATT and SNEGSKA (reference sequence). CDR3 region: CSARQGARLGQPQHF. The CDR3 region has the DNA TGCAGTGCGCGACAGGGGGCTCGGCTCGGTCAGCCCCAGCATTTT.

In this sample, this clonotype turned up a few times. The V call is TRBV20-1, the J call TRBJ2-5, with D maybe TRBD2 (5 bases). Germline assignment: CDR1 DFQATT and CDR2 SNEGSKA (reference sequence). Trimming removed 4 bases at V and 3 bases at J, with 12 bases between. The CDR3 length is 13 residues. CDR3 DNA: TGCAGTGCTACTAGCAACGTAGAAGAGACCCAGTACTTC. It translates to CSATSNVEETQYF.

This clonotype was seen ten or more times. This chain uses TRBV6-2 or TRBV6-3 with TRBJ1-1; tentative D call: TRBD1 (5 bases). This CDR3 contains 12 residues. Germline CDR1 is MNHEY and CDR2 is SVGEGT. V shed 0 bases and J shed 9 bases, with 8 bases lying between them. CDR3 protein: CASSYSRQKAFF. The CDR3 region has the DNA TGTGCCAGCAGTTACTCACGACAGAAAGCTTTCTTT.

This clonotype was seen a few times. CDR3 in amino acids: CASSQTGYQPQHF. The CDR3 DNA follows: TGTGCCAGCAGCCAAACAGGGTATCAGCCCCAGCATTTT. The chain combines TRBV12-3 or TRBV12-4 with TRBJ1-5, with D maybe TRBD1 (6 bases). There are 13 residues in the CDR3. V was clipped by 6 bases and J by 5 bases, with 11 bases between them.

The V gene is TRBV28, the J gene TRBJ2-1; possible D gene TRBD2, 6 bases. V lost 3 bases, J lost 0 bases, and 9 bases lay in between. The V gene's germline CDR1 is MDHEN and CDR2 SYDVKM. The CDR3 length is 15 residues. CDR3 sequence (DNA): TGTGCCAGCAGTTTTTGGGGGGACTCCTACAATGAGCAGTTCTTC. This gives the protein CASSFWGDSYNEQFF.

This clonotype has ten or more counts. The rearrangement links TRBV20-1 to TRBJ2-3; D gene unclear. The CDR3 has 13 amino acids. V was trimmed by 5 bases and J by 1 base, leaving 10 bases between them. Germline assignment: CDR1 DFQATT and CDR2 SNEGSKA (reference sequence). This CDR3 is CSAWITGTDTQYF. The DNA for the CDR3 is TGCAGTGCTTGGATTACAGGCACAGATACGCAGTATTTT.

To note about this clonotype: Since a far larger clone is one base different, this is likely a read error. The rearrangement uses TRBV27 and TRBJ1-5; D is perhaps TRBD1 (6 bases). Trimming removed 5 bases from V and 4 bases from J, with 9 bases in between. The germline V gene has CDR1 MNHEY and CDR2 SMNVEV (reference sequence). The CDR3 contains 13 residues. The CDR3: CASSRGWNQPQHF. In nucleotides, the CDR3 is TGTGCCAGCAGTAGGGGGTGGAATCAGCCCCAGCATTTT.

In the case of this clonotype: Being one base from a much bigger clone, this may be a read error. The rearrangement uses TRBV6-2 or TRBV6-3 and TRBJ2-7, with D tentatively TRBD2 (5 bases). The length of the CDR3 is 13 residues. Per the germline V gene, CDR1 is MNHEY and CDR2 is SVGEGT. V lost 6 bases and J lost 3, with 12 bases in between. In DNA form, the CDR3 reads TGTGCCAGCAGACCCGGGAAGCACTACGAGCAGTACTTC. Protein: CASRPGKHYEQYF.

CDR3 DNA sequence: TGTGCCAGCAGCGTAGGTCCGGGACAGGGCTTCTATGGCTACACCTTC. Residues: CASSVGPGQGFYGYTF. The chain combines TRBV9 with TRBJ1-2; 9 bases map to TRBD1. CDR1 SGDLS and CDR2 YYNGEE come from the germline V gene. The CDR3 has 16 amino acids. V shed 0 bases and J 4 bases; nucleotides not matched to a gene: 7.

The table lists this clonotype with many counts. The CDR3 reads CSGTDPRQMNTEAFF. The DNA of the CDR3 is TGCAGTGGGACTGACCCCAGACAGATGAACACTGAAGCTTTCTTT. J is TRBJ1-1 and V is TRBV20-1, with D possibly TRBD1 on 5 matching bases. Trimming shortened V by 7 bases and J by 0 bases, and 18 bases separated the two germline ends. This CDR3 is 15 amino acids long. From germline, CDR1 is DFQATT and CDR2 SNEGSKA (reference sequence).

This chain joins TRBV20-1 and TRBJ1-2; D may be TRBD1 (5 bases). The CDR3 sequence is 15 residues long. Germline-derived CDR1 and CDR2 are DFQATT and SNEGSKA (reference sequence). The V and J ends lost 5 bases and 3 bases respectively, with 19 bases between them. The chain's CDR3 is CSAGGVGGSYYGYTF. DNA of the CDR3: TGCAGTGCTGGGGGGGTTGGGGGTTCCTACTATGGCTACACCTTC.

This clonotype was observed at least ten times. The V gene is TRBV7-9, the J gene TRBJ2-3; D may be TRBD1 (5 bases). The CDR3 loop spans 17 amino acids. The germline V and J ends were trimmed by 6 bases and 3 bases, with 22 bases remaining between them. Germline loops: CDR1 SEHNR, CDR2 FQNEAQ (reference sequence). CDR3 protein: CASSQGWIYESTDTQYF. The CDR3 DNA sequence: TGTGCCAGCAGTCAGGGATGGATATATGAATCGACAGATACGCAGTATTTT.

In this sample, this clonotype turned up many times. The rearrangement joins TRBV12-3 or TRBV12-4 to TRBJ2-3; 13 bases map to TRBD2. This CDR3 spans 15 amino acids. V shed 2 bases and J 8 bases; nucleotides not matched to a gene: 4. CDR3 in DNA: TGTGCCAGCAGTTTAAGACTAGCGGGGGGAGGTACGCAGTATTTT. Its protein is CASSLRLAGGGTQYF.

This clonotype was counted only a few times. The J gene is TRBJ2-2, the V gene TRBV10-3; 7 bases map to TRBD1. The germline gives CDR1 ENHRY, CDR2 SYGVKD. The CDR3 sequence is 15 residues long. With 6 bases clipped from V and 1 base from J, the junction kept 5 bases outside the gene matches. CDR3: CAIRGQLQNTGELFF. CDR3 DNA sequence: TGTGCCATCAGGGGACAGCTACAGAACACCGGGGAGCTGTTTTTT.

This clonotype has at least ten counts. The chain combines TRBV6-1 with TRBJ2-7; 10 nucleotides match TRBD1. Germline V gives CDR1 MNHNS, CDR2 SASEGT. The CDR3 is made up of 14 amino acids. The trim removed 6 bases at V and 4 bases at J, leaving 6 bases unmatched. CDR3 DNA sequence: TGTGCCAGCAGCTCCGGACAGGGGGAGTACGAGCAGTACTTC. This gives the protein CASSSGQGEYEQYF.